Presented here are 27 T cell receptor beta chains from one specimen sequenced in a study of T-cell memory formation after mild COVID-19 (dated by TCRdb to the early 2020s). The library was made by 5' RACE. The sample was run on an Illumina NovaSeq 6000. TCRdb applied fastp at Q25 and MiXCR to the public reads, then kept only in-frame beta chains. A single entry per CDR3 protein holds the most common genes and DNA from its merged rows. The sample table holds about 340,000 distinct CDR3 sequences, of which approximately 12% were seen once. The ten largest clones take up roughly a fifth of the sample. Sequencing used PBMCs or a T cell subset sorted from them (not recorded which). Receptors originate from a man aged 18 to 30 who had mild COVID-19 (a few samples of this study predate the infection). The sample titles of this study are shuffled in the database, so cell type and time point are left out; the donor was told from shared clones.

This clonotype was seen more than once but under ten times. The genes are TRBV4-1 and TRBJ1-2; D is unclear. Germline values: CDR1 MGHRA, CDR2 YSYEKL. The CDR3 length is 15 residues. With 3 bases removed from V and 0 bases from J, the gap between germline ends came to 11 bases. CDR3 sequence (DNA): TGCGCCAGCAGCCAGAGTCAGAGTCCTAACTATGGCTACACCTTC. It yields the protein CASSQSQSPNYGYTF.

The rearrangement links TRBV6-5 to TRBJ2-7; 9 nucleotides align to TRBD1. Germline V CDR1 and CDR2: MNHEY, SVGAGI. With 0 bases clipped from V and 2 bases from J, the junction kept 2 bases outside the gene matches. The CDR3 is 15 amino acids. As DNA, the CDR3 is TGTGCCAGCAGTTACTCGAGACAGGGGGCCTACGAGCAGTACTTC. This codes for CASSYSRQGAYEQYF.

This clonotype was detected only a few times. This chain connects TRBV5-1 to TRBJ1-2; D is unresolved. Trimming took 0 bases from V and 0 from J, leaving 9 bases between them. CDR3 length: 15 residues. Germline CDR1 and CDR2: SGHRS and YFSETQ. CDR3 residues: CASSLEGRANYGYTF. DNA for the CDR3: TGCGCCAGCAGCTTGGAAGGACGCGCTAACTATGGCTACACCTTC.

This clonotype was seen a few times. In DNA, the CDR3 is TGTGCCAGCAGGTCACAGGGGATAAACACTGAAGCTTTCTTT. Amino acids: CASRSQGINTEAFF. The chain couples TRBV5-5 to TRBJ1-1, with TRBD1 matching 7 bases. The CDR3 contains 14 residues. CDR1 and CDR2 (germline): SGHKS, YYEKEE (reference sequence). The trim removed 5 bases at V and 2 bases at J, leaving 6 bases unmatched. Full variable domain (outside the CDR3, taken from reference TRBV5-5 and TRBJ1-1): DAGVTQSPTHLIKTRGQQVTLRCSPISGHKSVSWYQQVLGQGPQFIFQYYEKEERGRGNFPDRFSARQFPNYSSELNVNALLLGDSALYLCASRSQGINTEAFFGQGTRLTVV.

This clonotype came up a few times. The V and J genes are TRBV20-1 and TRBJ1-2; 8 nucleotides agree with TRBD1. This CDR3 spans 18 amino acids. Germline CDR1 and CDR2: DFQATT and SNEGSKA (reference sequence). V dropped 6 bases and J dropped 0; count of bases not matched to a gene: 18. CDR3 DNA sequence: TGCAGTGCAATCGCCCCGGGACAGGTTATGAGAGCTAACTATGGCTACACCTTC. It encodes CSAIAPGQVMRANYGYTF.

This clonotype has a count of ten or more. CDR3: CASSLDVGNYGYTF. For the CDR3, the DNA is TGCGCCAGCAGCTTGGATGTGGGAAACTATGGCTACACCTTC. The chain recombines TRBV5-1 with TRBJ1-2; D gene unclear. V dropped 0 bases and J dropped 2 bases, with 8 bases sitting between them. The CDR3 length is 14 residues. The V gene's germline CDR1 is SGHRS and CDR2 YFSETQ.

This clonotype was counted only a few times. J is TRBJ2-5 and V is TRBV12-3 or TRBV12-4, with D perhaps matching TRBD2 (5 bases). This CDR3 region has 13 residues. Trimming removed 10 bases at V and 5 bases at J, with 17 bases between. CDR3 sequence: CATGLSWMETQYF. Here the CDR3 DNA reads TGTGCCACAGGACTCTCCTGGATGGAGACCCAGTACTTC.

Many counts were recorded for this clonotype. The rearrangement uses TRBV5-1 and TRBJ2-1; TRBD1 is a possible D gene (5 bases). The CDR3 contains 16 residues. Germline V CDR1 and CDR2: SGHRS, YFSETQ. The V gene lost 4 bases and the J gene lost 1 base, with 15 bases spanning the gap. The CDR3 nucleotides read TGCGCCAGCAGCCCGGACCCAGGGTTGTCCTACAATGAGCAGTTCTTC. It translates to CASSPDPGLSYNEQFF.

This clonotype was counted a few times. The genes are TRBV4-3 and TRBJ2-1; 7 positions agree with TRBD2. CDR1 is LGHNA and CDR2 is YSLEER in the germline V gene. The CDR3 runs to 16 residues. With 1 base clipped from V and 4 bases from J, the junction kept 7 bases outside the gene matches. The CDR3 region is CASSQGGGTLYNEQFF. The DNA for the CDR3 is TGCGCCAGCAGCCAAGGGGGAGGGACCCTTTACAATGAGCAGTTCTTC.

The gene calls are TRBV4-1 and TRBJ1-5; 9 bases agree with TRBD1. In germline, CDR1 is MGHRA, CDR2 YSYEKL. The CDR3 totals 15 residues. The trim removed 4 bases at V and 7 bases at J, leaving 8 bases unmatched. CDR3 in amino acids: CASSRGQGSLQPQHF. For the CDR3, the DNA is TGCGCCAGCAGCCGGGGACAGGGTTCGCTGCAGCCCCAGCATTTT.

This clonotype has just a few counts. The gene calls are TRBV7-9 and TRBJ1-2; TRBD1 matches at 9 bases. CDR3 length equals 19 residues. Trimming at V came to 1 base and at J to 4 bases, leaving 16 bases not matched to a gene. Germline assignment: CDR1 SEHNR and CDR2 FQNEAQ (reference sequence). The CDR3 sequence is CASSLGRGSPGQGPYGYTF. CDR3 coding DNA: TGTGCCAGCAGCTTAGGCCGTGGGAGTCCGGGACAGGGTCCCTATGGCTACACCTTC.

The chain is built from TRBV5-5 and TRBJ2-1; maybe TRBD1 (6 bases). The germline CDR1 and CDR2 sequences are SGHKS and YYEKEE (reference sequence). The CDR3 covers 15 residues. The ends were cut back, 3 bases at V and 8 bases at J, with 18 bases in the middle. CDR3 DNA: TGTGCCAGCAGCTGGGGGTATACAGGGTGGGATGAGCAGTTCTTC. Protein: CASSWGYTGWDEQFF.

This clonotype occurred a few times. The chain is built from TRBV2 and TRBJ2-1, with 7 bases aligning to TRBD2. J lost 7 bases, V lost 1 base, and 10 bases had no gene match. CDR3 length: 16 amino acids. Germline values: CDR1 SNHLY, CDR2 FYNNEI. As DNA, the CDR3 is TGTGCCAGCAGTGAAGGGCTAGCGGCTCGGAATAATGAGCAGTTCTTC. This gives the protein CASSEGLAARNNEQFF.

The V and J genes are TRBV5-4 and TRBJ1-6; the match to TRBD1 covers 10 bases. J gave up 9 bases and V 0 bases, and 3 bases lay outside the gene matches. The CDR3 is 15 residues long. Germline-derived CDR1 and CDR2 are SGHNT and YYREEE (reference sequence). This chain's CDR3 is CASSLGQGAFSPLHF. Here the CDR3 DNA reads TGTGCCAGCAGCTTGGGACAGGGGGCCTTTTCACCCCTCCACTTT.

This clonotype has a count of ten or more. The V gene is TRBV18, the J gene TRBJ1-4; D is possibly TRBD1 (5 bases). The CDR3 has 15 residues. The V end lost 3 bases, the J end lost 0 bases, and 8 bases lay between the germline ends. Germline CDR1 and CDR2: KGHSH and LQKENI. The chain's CDR3 is CASSPLQATNEKLFF. The CDR3 DNA is TGTGCCAGCTCACCGTTACAGGCAACTAATGAAAAACTGTTTTTT.

Only a few counts were recorded for this clonotype. The chain links TRBV20-1 to TRBJ2-3; no clear D gene. The CDR3 is 13 amino acids. Deletions cut 1 base from V and 10 bases from J, with 15 bases between. Germline CDR1 is DFQATT and CDR2 is SNEGSKA (reference sequence). This CDR3 reads CSARGLESDAQYF. As DNA, the CDR3 is TGCAGTGCTAGAGGGCTCGAATCCGACGCGCAGTATTTT.

This clonotype was found a few times. The chain has TRBV14 and TRBJ2-3; tentatively, D is TRBD2 (5 bases). Germline CDR1 SGHDN, CDR2 FVKESK. Trimming removed 2 bases from V and 6 bases from J, with 18 bases in between. The CDR3 is 16 residues long. The DNA of the CDR3 is TGTGCCAGCAGCCAAACGCGAGCGGTTCGGGTCGATACGCAGTATTTT. This encodes CASSQTRAVRVDTQYF.

This clonotype showed up just a few times. The chain carries TRBV5-6 and TRBJ2-1; 9 bases are shared with TRBD2. Germline V gene sequence: CDR1 SGHDT, CDR2 YYEEEE. The CDR3 covers 16 residues. The V and J ends lost 0 bases and 2 bases, in that order; junction bases with no gene match: 3. In DNA form, the CDR3 reads TGTGCCAGCAGCTTGGTGCCTAGCGGGACCTACAATGAGCAGTTCTTC. Its translation: CASSLVPSGTYNEQFF.

This clonotype was detected only a few times. V gene TRBV7-6 combines with J gene TRBJ2-5; 7 bases match TRBD1. With V trimmed by 5 bases and J by 4 bases, 4 bases remained unmatched. From germline, CDR1 is SGHVS and CDR2 FNYEAQ. The CDR3 runs 13 residues. CDR3 bases: TGTGCCAGCAGCACGGGACAGTTAGAGACCCAGTACTTC. It yields the protein CASSTGQLETQYF. Full variable domain (outside the CDR3, taken from reference TRBV7-6 and TRBJ2-5): GAGVSQSPRYKVTKRGQDVALRCDPISGHVSLYWYRQALGQGPEFLTYFNYEAQQDKSGLPNDRFSAERPEGSISTLTIQRTEQRDSAMYRCASSTGQLETQYFGPGTRLLVL.

This chain connects TRBV5-1 to TRBJ1-1, with D unresolved. Trimming removed 0 bases from V and 4 bases from J, with 13 bases in between. The germline CDR1 and CDR2 sequences are SGHRS and YFSETQ. This CDR3 has 15 residues. The CDR3 sequence is CASSLVSVKGTEAFF. The DNA for the CDR3 is TGCGCCAGCAGCTTGGTGTCGGTGAAGGGCACTGAAGCTTTCTTT. Using reference TRBV5-1 and TRBJ1-1 for the parts outside the CDR3, the full variable domain is KAGVTQTPRYLIKTRGQQVTLSCSPISGHRSVSWYQQTPGQGLQFLFEYFSETQRNKGNFPGRFSGRQFSNSRSEMNVSTLELGDSALYLCASSLVSVKGTEAFFGQGTRLTVV.

This clonotype was counted only a few times. The chain carries TRBV20-1 and TRBJ1-6; D not resolved. V gave up 5 bases and J gave up 9 bases, with 20 bases separating them. Germline CDR1 reads DFQATT; CDR2 reads SNEGSKA (reference sequence). The CDR3 consists of 15 residues. CDR3 in DNA: TGCAGTGCTTCCCGGGAAGACCAGGCAGGTTCACCCCTCCACTTT. Residues: CSASREDQAGSPLHF.

This clonotype was recorded a few times. This chain joins TRBV6-6 and TRBJ2-3; maybe TRBD2 (6 bases). V was shortened by 8 bases and J by 7 bases, with 25 bases between the two germline ends. This CDR3 region has 16 residues. CDR1 MNHNY and CDR2 SVGAGI come from the germline V gene (reference sequence). The CDR3 sequence is CASRLPGDLAGNTQYF. The CDR3 DNA is TGTGCCAGCCGTCTCCCTGGGGATCTCGCGGGGAATACGCAGTATTTT.

J is TRBJ2-3 and V is TRBV20-1; 8 bases line up with TRBD2. V lost 6 bases to trimming and J lost 6 bases; unmatched junction nucleotides: 11. There are 14 residues in the CDR3. Per germline, CDR1 DFQATT and CDR2 SNEGSKA (reference sequence). The CDR3 sequence is CSAPAGTSGDTQYF. CDR3 bases: TGCAGTGCCCCCGCCGGGACTAGTGGGGATACGCAGTATTTT.

This clonotype came up many times. The chain has TRBV20-1 and TRBJ2-3; D perhaps matches TRBD2 (7 bases). Per the germline V gene, CDR1 is DFQATT and CDR2 is SNEGSKA (reference sequence). The CDR3 extends over 15 amino acids. V was trimmed by 4 bases and J by 5 bases, leaving 19 bases between them. The CDR3 DNA follows: TGCAGTGCTACTTTGGCGGGGGCCGGGGGAGATACGCAGTATTTT. It translates to CSATLAGAGGDTQYF.

The rearrangement uses TRBV6-5 and TRBJ1-1; possibly TRBD1 for D (6 bases). Germline V gene lookup returns CDR1 MNHEY and CDR2 SVGAGI. V lost 1 base and J 5 bases, leaving 11 bases between the germline ends. This CDR3 region has 14 residues. CDR3 nucleotide sequence: TGTGCCAGCAGTTACTTAGGGGGGGAAACTGAAGCTTTCTTT. Translating gives CASSYLGGETEAFF.

CDR3: CASSRGRAGQPQHF. In DNA form, the CDR3 reads TGTGCCAGCAGTCGGGGTCGGGCGGGCCAGCCCCAGCATTTT. This chain uses TRBV5-6 with TRBJ1-5; D unclear. V was shortened by 5 bases and J by 7 bases, with 16 bases between the two germline ends. The V gene's germline CDR1 is SGHDT and CDR2 YYEEEE. The CDR3 is 14 residues long.

V and J are TRBV7-9 and TRBJ1-6; D is uncertain. The CDR3 spans 11 residues. CDR1 is SEHNR, CDR2 FQNEAQ, per germline (reference sequence). V was shortened by 5 bases and J by 7 bases, with 3 bases between the two germline ends. The CDR3 DNA is TGTGCCAGCAGCCCGAATTCACCCCTCCACTTT. This translates into CASSPNSPLHF.